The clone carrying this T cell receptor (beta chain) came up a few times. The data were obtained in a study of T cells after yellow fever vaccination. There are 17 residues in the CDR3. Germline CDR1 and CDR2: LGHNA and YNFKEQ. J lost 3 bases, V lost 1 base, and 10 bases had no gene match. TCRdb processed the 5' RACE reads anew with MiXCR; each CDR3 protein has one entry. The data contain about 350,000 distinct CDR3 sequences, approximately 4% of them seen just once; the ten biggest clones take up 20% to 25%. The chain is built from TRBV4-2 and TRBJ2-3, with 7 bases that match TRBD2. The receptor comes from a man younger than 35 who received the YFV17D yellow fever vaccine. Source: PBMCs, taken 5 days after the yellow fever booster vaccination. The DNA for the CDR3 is TGTGCCAGCAGCCAAGGGCAGCTAGCGGCCAAGACAGATACGCAGTATTTT. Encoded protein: CASSQGQLAAKTDTQYF.